This TCR beta chain derives from a study of early T cells in non-severe SARS-CoV-2 infection. The CDR3 loop spans 15 amino acids. Trimming took off 7 bases at V and 0 bases at J, with 12 bases between the two ends. CDR1 is SGHVS and CDR2 is FNYEAQ in the germline V gene. This clonotype was seen a handful of times. The library protocol tagged individual cDNA molecules with unique molecular identifiers. TCRdb fed the 5' RACE reads into MiXCR, producing one record per CDR3 protein. Of fewer than 75,000 distinct CDR3 sequences in the sample, 15% to 20% were seen once. The specimen comprised whole blood, sampled at baseline. The source of this sequence is an adult who was a healthcare worker with PCR-confirmed SARS-CoV-2 infection or an uninfected control (not recorded which). This rearrangement joins TRBV7-6 to TRBJ2-2; D uncertain. The CDR3 DNA follows: TGTGCCAGCACCGCCAGCGACACGAACACCGGGGAGCTGTTTTTT. Amino acids: CASTASDTNTGELFF.